One sample yielded the 26 T cell receptor beta chains listed below, sequenced in a study of T cells after yellow fever vaccination. TCRdb itself ran the 5' RACE reads through MiXCR, one entry per CDR3 protein. The sample holds just over 250,000 distinct CDR3 sequences, around 5.3% seen once. The material sequenced was CD4+ T cells sorted from PBMCs, taken on the day of the yellow fever booster vaccination. Receptors were obtained from a man aged 18 to 35 who received the YFV17D yellow fever vaccine.

The chain combines TRBV30 with TRBJ1-1, with D unresolved. The V gene lost 0 bases and the J gene lost 3 bases, with 2 bases spanning the gap. CDR1 is GTSNPN, CDR2 SVGIG, per germline (reference sequence). The CDR3 loop spans 11 amino acids. CDR3: CAWSVYTEAFF. CDR3 bases: TGTGCCTGGAGTGTATACACTGAAGCTTTCTTT.

This clonotype was seen a few times. The chain is built from TRBV4-1 and TRBJ2-3; 8 bases are shared with TRBD2. The V and J ends lost 1 base and 3 bases, in that order; junction bases with no gene match: 9. The germline CDR1 and CDR2 sequences are MGHRA and YSYEKL. This CDR3 contains 17 residues. This chain's CDR3 is CASSQGPSAGVTDTQYF. The CDR3 DNA reads as TGCGCCAGCAGCCAAGGCCCTTCAGCGGGGGTAACAGATACGCAGTATTTT.

This chain links TRBV6-1 with TRBJ1-2; D not resolved. Germline V gene data show CDR1 as MNHNS and CDR2 as SASEGT. V lost 7 bases, J lost 3 bases, and 12 bases lay in between. This CDR3 has 13 amino acids. CDR3 amino acids: CASKRVGDYGYTF. In DNA form, the CDR3 reads TGTGCCAGCAAGAGGGTTGGGGACTATGGCTACACCTTC.

This clonotype was counted only a few times. The CDR3: CASSSQTDGPDTQYF. CDR3 coding DNA: TGTGCCAGCAGCTCCCAGACGGACGGCCCAGATACGCAGTATTTT. The genes are TRBV5-4 and TRBJ2-3; D is uncertain. CDR1 is SGHNT and CDR2 is YYREEE in the germline V gene (reference sequence). This CDR3 comprises 15 residues. V shed 3 bases and J shed 4 bases, with 15 bases lying between them.

V is TRBV27 and J is TRBJ1-1, with 7 bases matching TRBD1. From germline, CDR1 is MNHEY and CDR2 SMNVEV (reference sequence). This CDR3 contains 14 residues. V lost 6 bases, J lost 4 bases, and 8 bases stayed unmatched. This chain's CDR3 is CASSRQGAATEAFF. The CDR3, as DNA: TGTGCCAGCAGCCGACAGGGTGCGGCCACTGAAGCTTTCTTT.

This rearrangement joins TRBV20-1 to TRBJ2-3; 9 nucleotides align to TRBD1. The CDR3 contains 15 residues. Germline lookup yields CDR1 DFQATT and CDR2 SNEGSKA (reference sequence). Trimming removed 5 bases from V and 9 bases from J; junction bases left unmatched: 15. The CDR3 DNA reads as TGCAGTGCTTCCTCCGGGACAGGGTATTGGTGGACGCAGTATTTT. It encodes CSASSGTGYWWTQYF.

In its sample, this clonotype was seen many times. This sequence joins TRBV4-1 and TRBJ2-1; D not certain. V shed 1 base and J shed 0 bases, with 10 bases lying between them. The CDR3 extends over 16 amino acids. Germline CDR1 MGHRA, CDR2 YSYEKL. In DNA, the CDR3 is TGCGCCAGCAGCCAAGTCGGGTCAAGCTCCTACAATGAGCAGTTCTTC. Translating gives CASSQVGSSSYNEQFF.

In this sample, this clonotype turned up a few times. The V and J genes are TRBV4-1 and TRBJ1-3, with a tentative D call TRBD1 (5 bases). The CDR3 sequence is 16 residues long. Looked up from germline, CDR1 is MGHRA and CDR2 is YSYEKL. V dropped 1 base and J dropped 0 bases, with 10 bases sitting between them. CDR3 coding DNA: TGCGCCAGCAGCCAAGGCAGGGCTCCCTCTGGAAACACCATATATTTT. This gives the protein CASSQGRAPSGNTIYF.

The chain has TRBV5-1 and TRBJ1-6, with a weak D call TRBD1 (5 bases). The CDR3 loop spans 13 amino acids. V was pared by 4 bases and J by 7 bases, with 9 bases between. Germline V gene sequence: CDR1 SGHRS, CDR2 YFSETQ. CDR3 sequence reads: CASSPEGNSPLHF. Here the CDR3 DNA reads TGCGCCAGCAGCCCGGAGGGGAATTCACCCCTCCACTTT.

The V call is TRBV23-1, the J call TRBJ1-5; a weak D match, TRBD1 (5 bases). TRBV23-1 is identified as an open reading frame with a role that is uncertain. This CDR3 comprises 17 residues. Trimming stripped 7 bases from V and 7 bases from J, with 26 bases between. CDR3 protein: CASMRTSLSPPGQPQHF. CDR3 coding DNA: TGCGCCAGCATGAGGACAAGCCTAAGCCCGCCCGGCCAGCCCCAGCATTTT.

The chain is built from TRBV9 and TRBJ2-1; D call uncertain. V lost 0 bases and J 8 bases, leaving 15 bases between the germline ends. Germline V gives CDR1 SGDLS, CDR2 YYNGEE. This CDR3 is 15 amino acids long. For the CDR3, the DNA is TGTGCCAGCAGCGTAGCTTGGGCCATGACCGATGAGCAGTTCTTC. The encoded protein is CASSVAWAMTDEQFF.

This clonotype came up a few times. The CDR3 region is CASSLARLAGGQLDTQYF. CDR3 DNA sequence: TGCGCCAGCAGCTTGGCCCGACTAGCGGGGGGGCAATTAGATACGCAGTATTTT. V and J are TRBV5-1 and TRBJ2-3; 14 bases line up with TRBD2. V trimming: 0 bases; J trimming: 5 bases; junction bases outside the gene matches: 8. The CDR3 length is 18 residues. The germline V gene has CDR1 SGHRS and CDR2 YFSETQ.

This clonotype was observed many times. This sequence joins TRBV5-1 and TRBJ1-2, with D perhaps matching TRBD1 (6 bases). The V and J ends lost 4 bases and 4 bases respectively, with 14 bases between them. The CDR3 length is 14 residues. The germline V gene encodes CDR1 SGHRS and CDR2 YFSETQ. The CDR3 coding sequence is TGCGCCAGCAGCCGACAACAGGGAAGCTATGGCTACACCTTC. Translated: CASSRQQGSYGYTF.

The chain combines TRBV11-2 with TRBJ1-5; D gene unclear. The V and J ends lost 5 bases and 5 bases respectively, with 10 bases between them. Germline loops: CDR1 SGHAT, CDR2 FQNNGV. The CDR3 has 13 amino acids. CDR3 sequence: CASSPNLDQPQHF. The CDR3 DNA reads as TGTGCCAGCAGCCCAAACCTCGATCAGCCCCAGCATTTT.

The V and J genes are TRBV24-1 and TRBJ2-3, with 8 bases matching TRBD2. CDR3 length equals 16 residues. Per germline, CDR1 KGHDR and CDR2 SFDVKD. Trimming removed 4 bases from V and 4 bases from J; junction bases left unmatched: 9. The CDR3 DNA reads as TGTGCCACCAGTGACACTCGGGGTAGCGGGGCAGATACGCAGTATTTT. Its protein is CATSDTRGSGADTQYF.

This clonotype was detected ten times or more. The rearrangement links TRBV20-1 to TRBJ1-5; the match to TRBD1 covers 11 bases. Looked up from germline, CDR1 is DFQATT and CDR2 is SNEGSKA (reference sequence). The ends lost 0 bases at V and 6 bases at J; junction bases unmatched: 7. The CDR3 sequence is 16 residues long. The CDR3 reads CSARDSGQGDGQPQHF. CDR3 DNA sequence: TGCAGTGCTAGAGATTCGGGACAGGGGGATGGTCAGCCCCAGCATTTT.

This chain links TRBV11-2 with TRBJ1-5; D ambiguous. V gave up 5 bases and J gave up 0 bases, with 14 bases separating them. From germline, CDR1 is SGHAT and CDR2 FQNNGV. The CDR3 consists of 16 residues. CDR3 sequence: CASSRGGSYSNQPQHF. The CDR3 DNA sequence: TGTGCCAGCAGCCGCGGAGGCAGTTATAGCAATCAGCCCCAGCATTTT.

In this sample, this clonotype turned up many times. The V and J genes are TRBV3-1 and TRBJ2-1; 7 nucleotides match TRBD2. CDR3 size: 15 residues. Germline trimming cut 1 base from V and 5 bases from J; bases unmatched to any gene: 5. Germline V gives CDR1 LGHDT, CDR2 YNNKEL (reference sequence). The CDR3 sequence is CASSQGAGDHNEQFF. CDR3 DNA: TGTGCCAGCAGCCAAGGCGCGGGAGACCACAATGAGCAGTTCTTC.

This clonotype was counted at least ten times. The chain employs TRBV6-1 and TRBJ1-3, with 10 nucleotides matching TRBD1. Germline CDR1 MNHNS, CDR2 SASEGT. The CDR3 loop spans 13 amino acids. Unmatched junction bases numbered 3, after V lost 5 bases and J lost 8 bases. The CDR3 spells CASSWTGGYTIYF. The CDR3, as DNA: TGTGCCAGCAGTTGGACAGGGGGATACACCATATATTTT.

The chain combines TRBV7-2 with TRBJ2-7; unclear D gene. Germline V lookup: CDR1 SGHTA, CDR2 FQGNSA. The CDR3 loop spans 13 amino acids. The germline V and J ends were trimmed by 4 bases and 2 bases, with 9 bases remaining between them. The CDR3 sequence: CASSSQVTYEQYV. As DNA, the CDR3 is TGTGCCAGCAGCTCCCAGGTGACCTACGAGCAGTACGTC.

At least ten counts were recorded for this clonotype. The chain recombines TRBV18 with TRBJ2-3, with D perhaps TRBD2 (6 bases). From germline, CDR1 is KGHSH and CDR2 LQKENI. The length of the CDR3 is 12 residues. Deletions cut 3 bases from V and 6 bases from J, with 7 bases between. In nucleotides, the CDR3 is TGTGCCAGCTCACCCCGGGAGGATACGCAGTATTTT. This codes for CASSPREDTQYF.

This clonotype was seen more than once but under ten times. The V call is TRBV6-5, the J call TRBJ2-7; D might be TRBD1 (6 bases). The CDR3 has 15 residues. Trimming took off 0 bases at V and 1 base at J, with 10 bases between the two ends. CDR1 MNHEY and CDR2 SVGAGI come from the germline V gene. This CDR3 is CASSYSSQGSYEQYV. The DNA of the CDR3 is TGTGCCAGCAGTTACTCATCTCAGGGGTCCTACGAGCAGTACGTC.

J is TRBJ2-3 and V is TRBV7-6, with D unclear. There are 15 residues in the CDR3. Looked up from germline, CDR1 is SGHVS and CDR2 is FNYEAQ. Between the trimmed V and J ends, which lost 0 bases and 2 bases, there was a span of 9 bases. The CDR3 protein is CASSLAPPPTDTQYF. In nucleotides, the CDR3 is TGTGCCAGCAGCTTAGCGCCCCCGCCCACAGATACGCAGTATTTT.

This clonotype was counted only a few times. As DNA, the CDR3 is TGCGCCAGCAGCCAGGCTGGCTCTTTCGTAGAAAACACCATATATTTT. As protein: CASSQAGSFVENTIYF. The J gene is TRBJ1-3, the V gene TRBV4-1, with no clear D. This CDR3 comprises 16 residues. Between the trimmed V and J ends, which lost 3 bases and 6 bases, there was a span of 18 bases. Germline CDR1 is MGHRA and CDR2 is YSYEKL.

The sample holds a few counts of this clonotype. The V gene is TRBV29-1, the J gene TRBJ2-1; D is uncertain. Germline lookup yields CDR1 SQVTM and CDR2 ANQGSEA. The CDR3 spans 12 residues. Trimming removed 3 bases from V and 9 bases from J, with 12 bases in between. DNA of the CDR3: TGCAGCGTTGATGAGGCTAGTACTGAGCAGTTCTTC. It codes for CSVDEASTEQFF.

This clonotype was seen many times. The chain links TRBV7-3 to TRBJ2-5, with D possibly called TRBD1 or TRBD2 (6 bases each). Trimming took off 1 base at V and 5 bases at J, with 14 bases between the two ends. CDR3 length equals 15 residues. Germline lookup yields CDR1 SGHTA and CDR2 FQGTGA. The CDR3 region has the DNA TGTGCCAGCAGCTTAAAGGGGGGCCGATGGGAGACCCAGTACTTC. Protein sequence: CASSLKGGRWETQYF.